This T cell receptor (beta chain) was sequenced in a study of T-cell memory formation after mild COVID-19. The CDR3 sequence is 13 residues long. Germline V CDR1 and CDR2: MGHRA, YSYEKL. The germline V and J ends were trimmed by 2 bases and 12 bases, with 17 bases remaining between them. TCRdb re-derived calls from the 5' RACE reads in MiXCR, one entry per CDR3 protein. The data show 400,000 or so distinct CDR3 sequences, around 21% seen once. The V and J genes are TRBV4-1 and TRBJ2-7, with D possibly being TRBD2 (6 bases). The receptor comes from an adult woman who had mild COVID-19 (a few samples of this study predate the infection). Cell type and time point are not known. The specimen was PBMCs or a T cell subset sorted from them (not recorded which). The CDR3 DNA sequence: TGCGCCAGCAGCCAAACAGAAGGAGGGTTAGGGTACTTC. It specifies CASSQTEGGLGYF.